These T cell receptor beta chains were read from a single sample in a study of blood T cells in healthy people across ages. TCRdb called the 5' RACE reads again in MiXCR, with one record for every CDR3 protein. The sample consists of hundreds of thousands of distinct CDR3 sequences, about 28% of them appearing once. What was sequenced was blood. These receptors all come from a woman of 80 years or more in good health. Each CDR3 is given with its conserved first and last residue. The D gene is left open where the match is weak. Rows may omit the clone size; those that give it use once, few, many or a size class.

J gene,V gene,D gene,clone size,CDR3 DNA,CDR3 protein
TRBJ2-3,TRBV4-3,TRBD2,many,TGCGCCAGCAGCCAAGATCTGCGGGGGGGCTTGACGGATACGCAGTATTTT,CASSQDLRGGLTDTQYF
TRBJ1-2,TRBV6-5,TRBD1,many,TGTGCCAGCAGTGCGGGACAGGGCGGTAACTATGGCTACACCTTC,CASSAGQGGNYGYTF
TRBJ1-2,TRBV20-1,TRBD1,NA,TGCAGTGCTCCCCCCCTTAAGCCAGGGGGTCTCTATGGCCACACCTTC,CSAPPLKPGGLYGHTF
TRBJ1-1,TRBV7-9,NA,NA,TGTGCCAGCAGCACCCCCCGACTTGGAGGGCAGCCGAGGAGGAACACTGAAGCTTTCTTT,CASSTPRLGGQPRRNTEAFF
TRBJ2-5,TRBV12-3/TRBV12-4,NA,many,TGTGCCAGCAGCCAGGGACTTGAGACCCAGTACTTC,CASSQGLETQYF
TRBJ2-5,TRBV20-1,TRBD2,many,TGCAGTGCTAGAGATAGGCGGGGGTGGGAGACCCAGTACTTC,CSARDRRGWETQYF
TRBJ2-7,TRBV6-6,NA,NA,TGTGCCAGCAGTACGATTCGGGGATTCTCCTACGAGCAGTACTTC,CASSTIRGFSYEQYF
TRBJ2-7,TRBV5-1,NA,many,TGCGCCAGCAGCTTAAGGACTCCACCCTCCTACGAGCAGTACTTC,CASSLRTPPSYEQYF
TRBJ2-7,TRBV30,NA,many,TGTGCCTGGAGTGTGGGGAATCACTACGAGCAGTACTTC,CAWSVGNHYEQYF
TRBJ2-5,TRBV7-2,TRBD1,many,TGTGCCAGCAGCTTCACAGGGGGCGCCCGGGAGACCCAGTACTTC,CASSFTGGARETQYF
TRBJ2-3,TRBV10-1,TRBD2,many,TGCGCCAGCAGTGAGCGGCTAGCGGGGGCCACAACAGATACGCAGTATTTT,CASSERLAGATTDTQYF
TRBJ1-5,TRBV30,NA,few,TGTGCCTGGCGCGGAGTAGGGGAACGGCAGCCCCAGCATTTT,CAWRGVGERQPQHF
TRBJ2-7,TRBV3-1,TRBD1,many,TGTGCCAGCATGGGACAGGGCTACGAGCAGTACTTC,CASMGQGYEQYF
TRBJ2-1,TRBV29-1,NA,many,TGCAGCGTTGAAAGGGTAAATGAGCAGTTCTTC,CSVERVNEQFF
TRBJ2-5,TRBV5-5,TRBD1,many,TGTGCCAGCAGCTCGATGACAGGGCGAACGGAGACCCAGTACTTC,CASSSMTGRTETQYF
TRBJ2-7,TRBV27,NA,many,TGTGCCAGCAGTAGTTTTCCGGGTGGCGAGCAGTACTTC,CASSSFPGGEQYF
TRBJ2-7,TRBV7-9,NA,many,TGTGCCAGCAGCTTAAATTACTACAGCGAGCAGTACTTC,CASSLNYYSEQYF
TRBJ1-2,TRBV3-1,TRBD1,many,TGTGCCAGCAGCCAAGGGACAGGTCCCTATGGCTACACCTTC,CASSQGTGPYGYTF
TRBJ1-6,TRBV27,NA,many,TGTGCCAGCAGGCGGGAAGGATCACCCCTCCACTTT,CASRREGSPLHF
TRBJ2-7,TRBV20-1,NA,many,TGCAGTGCTAGGGACGGGGGCTCCTACGAGCAGTACTTC,CSARDGGSYEQYF
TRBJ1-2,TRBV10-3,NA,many,TGTGCCATCAACCCCGGTGGAGCGGGTGGCTACACCTTC,CAINPGGAGGYTF
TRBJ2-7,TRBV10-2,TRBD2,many,TGCGCCAGCACCCGGCCGGGACTAAGCGACGAGCAGTACTTC,CASTRPGLSDEQYF
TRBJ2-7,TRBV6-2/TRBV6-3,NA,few,TGTGCCAGCAGTTACCCGGGGGCCCGAATAGGGTCAATCGTCTACGAGCAGTACTTC,CASSYPGARIGSIVYEQYF
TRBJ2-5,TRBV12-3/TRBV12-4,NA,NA,TGTGCCAGCAGTTTAGTTGGGCTGAATGAGCAGTACTTC,CASSLVGLNEQYF
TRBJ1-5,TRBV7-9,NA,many,TGTGCCAGCAGCTTAGCCCCGACAGTTAATCAGCCCCAGCATTTT,CASSLAPTVNQPQHF
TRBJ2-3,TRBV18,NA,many,TGTGCCAGCTCACCGACCGGGGCGCGCACAGATACGCAGTATTTT,CASSPTGARTDTQYF
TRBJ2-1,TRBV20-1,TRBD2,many,TGCAGTGCTAGAAACCTAGCGGGGGGATCCTACAATGAGCAGTTCTTC,CSARNLAGGSYNEQFF
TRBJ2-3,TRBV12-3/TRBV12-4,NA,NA,TGTGCCAGCAGCGACCCGGGCACAGATACGCAGTATTTT,CASSDPGTDTQYF
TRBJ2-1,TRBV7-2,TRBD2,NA,TGTGCCACACTAGCGGGAGTTGAGCAGTTCTTC,CATLAGVEQFF
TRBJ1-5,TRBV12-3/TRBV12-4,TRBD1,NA,TGTGCCAGCAGTCTGAGGACAGGGTTATATCAGCCCCAGCATTTT,CASSLRTGLYQPQHF
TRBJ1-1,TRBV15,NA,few,TGTGCCACCAGCAGGGGGACGGGGAACACTGAAGCTTTCTTT,CATSRGTGNTEAFF
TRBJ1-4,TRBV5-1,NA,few,TGCGCCAGCAGCTTCTCCGGCTACCCAACTAATGAAAAACTGTTTTTT,CASSFSGYPTNEKLFF
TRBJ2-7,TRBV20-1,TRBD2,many,TGCAGTGCCCTCGGGAGGCGGGGAAACTACGAGCAGTACTTC,CSALGRRGNYEQYF
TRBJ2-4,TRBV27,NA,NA,TGTGCCAGCATCGATCCGGATCTAGCCAAAAACATTCAGTACTTC,CASIDPDLAKNIQYF
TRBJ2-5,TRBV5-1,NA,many,TGCGCCAGCAGCTCAACGCAGACCCAGTACTTC,CASSSTQTQYF
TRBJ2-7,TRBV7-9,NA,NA,TGTGTCAGCAGCTTTATCGGAGGCTACGAGCAGTACTTC,CVSSFIGGYEQYF
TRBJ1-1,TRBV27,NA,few,TGTGCCAGCAGTTTGCAACCCTTCACTGAAGCTTTCTTT,CASSLQPFTEAFF
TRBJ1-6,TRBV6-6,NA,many,TGTGCCAGCAGCCCCGTTGGGGGAAGTCATTCACCCCTCCACTTT,CASSPVGGSHSPLHF
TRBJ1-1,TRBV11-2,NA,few,TGTGCCAGCAGCGATAATACAGGGCTAACTGAAGCTTTCTTT,CASSDNTGLTEAFF
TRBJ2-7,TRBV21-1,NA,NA,TGTGCCAGCACCCCCTTTAGGGGACCAGGGGTCGATCACGAGCAGTACTTC,CASTPFRGPGVDHEQYF
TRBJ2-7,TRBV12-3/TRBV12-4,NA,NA,TGTGCCAGCAGTCCTCTTAGCGGAGTTACCTACGAGCAGTACTTC,CASSPLSGVTYEQYF
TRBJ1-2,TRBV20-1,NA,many,TGCAGTGCTACCAGCCCAGGGGAGAGGAGCTATGGCTACACCTTC,CSATSPGERSYGYTF
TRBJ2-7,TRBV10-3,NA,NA,TGTGCCATCAGTGAGTCAGGGGGTGGTTACAATGAGCAGTACTTC,CAISESGGGYNEQYF
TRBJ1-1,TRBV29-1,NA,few,TGCAGCGTTGATAAGGGTAACACTGAAGCTTTCTTT,CSVDKGNTEAFF
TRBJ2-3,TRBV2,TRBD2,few,TGTGCCAGCAGTGAAGCGGGAGCGGGGAACACCCGAGATACGCAGTATTTT,CASSEAGAGNTRDTQYF
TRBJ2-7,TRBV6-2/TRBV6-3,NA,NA,TGTGCCAGCAGCCCCACGGGCGACCCCTACAATGAGCAGTACTTC,CASSPTGDPYNEQYF
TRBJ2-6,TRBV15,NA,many,TGTGCCACCAGGGGGGGAGAAGCTGGGGCCAACGTCCTGACTTTC,CATRGGEAGANVLTF
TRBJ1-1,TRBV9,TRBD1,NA,TGTGCCAGCAGCGTTGGGACAGGGGGAGAAGCTTTCTTT,CASSVGTGGEAFF
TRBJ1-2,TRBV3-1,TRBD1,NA,TGTACCAGCAGCCAACATACAGGGGACTATGGCTACACTTTC,CTSSQHTGDYGYTF
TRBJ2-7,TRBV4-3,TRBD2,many,TGCGCCAGCAGCCAGGGGACTAGCGGGGGCTACGAGCAGTACTTC,CASSQGTSGGYEQYF
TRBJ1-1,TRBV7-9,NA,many,TGTGCCGGTCACAACACTGAAGCTTTCTTT,CAGHNTEAFF
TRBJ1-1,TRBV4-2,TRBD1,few,TGTGCCAGCAGCCAAGCGAGGGGGGGACAGCTGAAAAACACTGAAGCTTTCTTT,CASSQARGGQLKNTEAFF
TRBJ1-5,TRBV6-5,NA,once,TGTGCCAGCAACCGGGGGGGTAGCAATCAGCCCCGGCATTTT,CASNRGGSNQPRHF